These T cell receptor beta chains were read from a single sample in a study of cytomegalovirus exposure and HLA in healthy donors. Using immunoSEQ multiplex PCR, the repertoire was profiled, and TCRdb retains in-frame clones only, with some absent. The data show 150,000 to 200,000 clones, around 74% seen once. Material: PBMCs. These receptors all stem from a female donor in good health and CMV-seronegative. Each CDR3 is given with its conserved first and last residue. The order of the fields is clone size, D gene, J gene, V gene, CDR3 DNA, CDR3 protein. The D gene is left open where the match is weak. Clone size, where shown, is once, few, many, or a class for clones that have expanded.

many | . | TRBJ2-5 | TRBV4-3 | TGCGCCAGCAGCCAAGGACTAGTGCAGGGACAGACCCAGTACTTC | CASSQGLVQGQTQYF
. | . | TRBJ2-1 | TRBV5-4 | TGTGCCAGCAGCTTTGGGGACACATACGAGAATGAGCAGTTCTTC | CASSFGDTYENEQFF
. | . | TRBJ2-7 | TRBV7-9 | TGTTCCAGCAGCCCGCAGGGTTACGAGCAGTACTTC | CSSSPQGYEQYF
. | TRBD1 | TRBJ2-7 | TRBV28 | TGTGCCAGCAGCACGACAGGGGCCCTATACGAGCAGTACTTC | CASSTTGALYEQYF
. | TRBD2 | TRBJ2-3 | TRBV28 | TGTGCCAGCAGTGCGGACTTCGCGGGAGGGAGCCAGGTAGATACGCAGTATTTT | CASSADFAGGSQVDTQYF
. | . | TRBJ2-7 | TRBV7-9 | TGTGCCAGCAGCTTTGGAGGGGGCCGTAGCTCCTACGAGCAGTACTTC | CASSFGGGRSSYEQYF
. | . | TRBJ2-3 | TRBV13 | TGTGCCAGCGGCCCAGAGGCAGTCACAGATACGCAGTATTTT | CASGPEAVTDTQYF
. | . | TRBJ1-5 | TRBV2 | TGTGCCAGCAGTGGCGACCTACAGGGAGGGCAGCCCCAGCATTTT | CASSGDLQGGQPQHF
. | TRBD1 | TRBJ2-5 | TRBV28 | TGTGCCAGCAGTCCGACAGGGACCATGGTCCAAGAGACCCAGTACTTC | CASSPTGTMVQETQYF
. | . | TRBJ2-5 | TRBV30 | TGTGCCTGGAGTCAACAAGAGACCCAGTACTTC | CAWSQQETQYF
. | TRBD2 | TRBJ2-2 | TRBV7-2 | TGTGCCAGCAGAAACGGGCGGGGGGCCACCGGGGAGCTGTTTTTT | CASRNGRGATGELFF
few | . | TRBJ2-7 | TRBV4-3 | TGCGCCAGCAGCCACTCCGACAATTACGAGCAGTACTTC | CASSHSDNYEQYF
. | . | TRBJ1-1 | TRBV18 | TGTGCCAGCTCCCACGACAGACGGAACACTGAAGCTTTCTTT | CASSHDRRNTEAFF
. | . | TRBJ2-3 | TRBV2 | TGTGCCAGCAGTGATGGTAATAAACACACAGATACGCAGTATTTT | CASSDGNKHTDTQYF
. | TRBD1 | TRBJ1-4 | TRBV7-3 | TGTGCCAGCAGCTCCCCATTAAGGGGGCGGGATGAAAAACTGTTTTTT | CASSSPLRGRDEKLFF
. | TRBD1 | TRBJ1-1 | TRBV6-5 | TGTGCCAGCAGTCCAGGTGACAGGGTAACTTTCTTT | CASSPGDRVTFF
. | . | TRBJ1-2 | TRBV9 | TGTGCCAGCAGCGGAGGGCTTGCTGGTGGCTACACCTTC | CASSGGLAGGYTF
. | . | TRBJ1-4 | TRBV5-5 | TGTGCCAGCAGCGTGCCGGGGGAAGGAGCTAATGAAAAACTGTTTTTT | CASSVPGEGANEKLFF
few | TRBD2 | TRBJ2-4 | TRBV5-6 | TGTGCCAGCAGCTATACCGGGACTAGGATGATCATTCAGTACTTC | CASSYTGTRMIIQYF
few | TRBD1 | TRBJ1-6 | TRBV7-9 | TGTTCCAGCAGCCCTCCTGGACAGGGTGGTAATTCACCCCTCCACTTT | CSSSPPGQGGNSPLHF
. | TRBD2 | TRBJ2-1 | TRBV7-3 | TGTGCCAGCAGCCCCGGGACTAGCGGGTACAATGAGCAGTTCTTC | CASSPGTSGYNEQFF
. | . | TRBJ2-7 | TRBV7-3 | TGTGCCAGCAGCTTACTAGCCGGGGTCTACGAGCAGTACTTC | CASSLLAGVYEQYF
many | . | TRBJ2-6 | TRBV6-5 | TGTGCCAGCAGTTATAGGGGATCTGGGGCCAACGTCCTGACTTTC | CASSYRGSGANVLTF
. | . | TRBJ1-6 | TRBV18 | TGTGCCAGCGCGTCCACAGGGATCAGTTCACCCCTCCACTTT | CASASTGISSPLHF
. | . | TRBJ2-6 | TRBV5-4 | TGTGCCAGCAGCTTTTCGACAGCCAGCTCTGGGGCCAACGTCCTGACTTTC | CASSFSTASSGANVLTF
. | TRBD1 | TRBJ2-7 | TRBV11-3 | TGTGCCAGCAGCTTATCAACAGGGGACGAGCAGTACTTC | CASSLSTGDEQYF
. | TRBD2 | TRBJ2-2 | TRBV6-4 | TGTGCCAGCAGTGATCTAGCGGGGGGCAACACCGGGGAGCTGTTTTTT | CASSDLAGGNTGELFF
. | . | TRBJ2-1 | TRBV10-3 | TGTGCCTCAGGTACTAGTACTGAACAGTTCTTC | CASGTSTEQFF
. | TRBD1 | TRBJ1-1 | TRBV11-1 | TGTGCCAGCAGTAGTCGGACAGGGTTTATGAACACTGAAGCTTTCTTT | CASSSRTGFMNTEAFF
few | TRBD1 | TRBJ2-3 | TRBV6-1 | TGTGCCAGCAGTCAGGGGGCCCGCACAGATACGCAGTATTTT | CASSQGARTDTQYF
. | . | TRBJ2-6 | TRBV19 | TGTGCCAGTAGGACCGGGACACGGACCTTTAATGGGGCCAACGTCCTGACTTTC | CASRTGTRTFNGANVLTF
. | TRBD1 | TRBJ2-7 | TRBV28 | TGTGCCAGCGGGACCGGGACAGGGGATTACGAGCAGTACTTC | CASGTGTGDYEQYF
. | . | TRBJ2-7 | TRBV5-4 | TGTGCCAGCAGCTTGGGGGCCGGGACAACATACTACGAGCAGTACTTC | CASSLGAGTTYYEQYF
few | TRBD1 | TRBJ2-2 | TRBV27 | TGTGCCAGCAGTTTCGCGACAGGGAACGCCGGGGAGCTGTTTTTT | CASSFATGNAGELFF
few | TRBD1 | TRBJ1-1 | TRBV7-8 | TGTGCCAGCAGCCCAAGATTGGGACAGGTGAACACTGAAGCTTTCTTT | CASSPRLGQVNTEAFF